The next 6 T cell receptor beta chains were all read from a single sample in a study of blood T cell repertoires in COVID-19. Sequenced by immunoSEQ multiplex PCR; TCRdb stores in-frame clones only, minus some. The repertoire includes 40,000 to 55,000 clones, roughly 91% of them detected once, and roughly 7.1% sits in the top ten. Sequencing used peripheral blood. The receptors were gathered from a man aged 50 to 59 with active COVID-19.

This clone was recorded only once. The chain links TRBV6-1 to TRBJ2-7; D unclear. This CDR3 has 14 residues. Germline loops: CDR1 MNHNS, CDR2 SASEGT. Trimming removed 2 bases at V and 1 base at J, with 9 bases between. The CDR3 spells CASSEPRRSYEQYF. CDR3 coding DNA: TGTGCCAGCAGTGAACCCCGCAGGTCCTACGAGCAGTACTTC.

Written as DNA, the CDR3 is TGTGCCAGCAGCGCATACATCGGGACAGGGGGATCCTACGAGCAGTACTTC. Translation: CASSAYIGTGGSYEQYF. This chain joins TRBV9 and TRBJ2-7; 11 bases match TRBD1. This CDR3 contains 17 residues. The V segment lost 3 bases and the J segment 1 base; nucleotides outside the gene matches: 9. CDR1 is SGDLS, CDR2 YYNGEE, per germline.

The J gene is TRBJ1-5, the V gene TRBV25-1, with D unresolved. CDR1 is MGHDK and CDR2 is SYGVNS in the germline V gene. Trimming took off 4 bases at V and 2 bases at J, with 9 bases between the two ends. The CDR3 runs to 14 residues. CDR3 amino acids: CASSVGEGNQPQHF. The DNA of the CDR3 is TGTGCCAGCAGTGTGGGAGAGGGCAATCAGCCCCAGCATTTT.

This rearrangement joins TRBV24-1 to TRBJ2-1, with D unresolved. CDR3 length: 14 amino acids. Per the germline V gene, CDR1 is KGHDR and CDR2 is SFDVKD. V dropped 4 bases and J dropped 5 bases, with 11 bases sitting between them. The CDR3 sequence is CATSDRNKNNEQFF. The CDR3, as DNA: TGTGCCACCAGTGACCGAAACAAGAACAATGAGCAGTTCTTC.

J is TRBJ1-1 and V is TRBV11-2; 9 bases line up with TRBD1. The CDR3 totals 14 residues. With 5 bases clipped from V and 4 bases from J, the junction kept 5 bases outside the gene matches. CDR1 and CDR2 from the germline V gene are SGHAT and FQNNGV. The CDR3: CASSRQGVGTEAFF. The CDR3 nucleotides are TGTGCCAGCAGCCGACAGGGGGTAGGCACTGAAGCTTTCTTT.

CDR3 loop: CASSLVPGMYGYTF. CDR3 DNA: TGTGCCAGCAGCTTGGTTCCAGGAATGTATGGCTACACCTTC. J is TRBJ1-2 and V is TRBV5-6; the D is unclear. Germline CDR1 and CDR2: SGHDT and YYEEEE. CDR3 size: 14 residues. V was trimmed by 0 bases and J by 5 bases, leaving 11 bases between them.